Here is one TCR beta chain with its context. Its target is unknown. From the 5' RACE reads, TCRdb called clonotypes with MiXCR, one entry per CDR3 protein. This table holds roughly 170,000 distinct CDR3 sequences, around 9.3% found once. This CDR3 is 17 amino acids long. In germline, CDR1 is MNHEY, CDR2 SVGAGI. With 2 bases removed from V and 0 bases from J, the gap between germline ends came to 15 bases. These data originate in a study of T cells after yellow fever vaccination. The overall study: SMART-Seq v4 Ultra Low Input handled preparation of low-cell-number fractions.

Study findings and constraints: Of the clonotypes, a small share occurred in both CD4 and CD8 compartments.

The rearrangement joins TRBV6-5 to TRBJ2-3, with a weak D call TRBD2 (6 bases). The sample consisted of CD8+ T cells sorted from PBMCs, taken 45 days after the yellow fever booster vaccination. The sequence came from a young man who received the YFV17D yellow fever vaccine. Written as DNA, the CDR3 is TGTGCCAGCAGTTACGACGGCTTAGCGGCAAGCACAGATACGCAGTATTTT. It yields the protein CASSYDGLAASTDTQYF.